The TCR beta chain under discussion was sequenced for a study of blood T cell repertoires in COVID-19. Germline trimming cut 3 bases from V and 1 base from J; bases unmatched to any gene: 7. The CDR3 totals 17 residues. Germline V CDR1 and CDR2: KGHSH, LQKENI. Some clones are missing from TCRdb's copy, which holds only in-frame ones; the method was immunoSEQ multiplex PCR. The data show around 250,000 clones, about 87% seen once. The cohort comprised adults aged 18 to 89 years residing in 20 to 30 US areas. Cohort placement rested on clinical history that participants reported themselves. A case of COVID-19 had been met by exposed participants within 2 weeks before study entry.

The chain is built from TRBV18 and TRBJ2-3; 10 nucleotides line up with TRBD2. The TCR was taken from a woman between 40 and 55 years old who had been exposed to COVID-19. Sequencing input: PBMCs or T cells enriched from blood (not recorded which). CDR3 amino acids: CASSPGTSGAGTDTQYF. The CDR3 DNA reads as TGTGCCAGCTCACCTGGTACTAGCGGGGCCGGCACAGATACGCAGTATTTT. Full variable domain (missing parts from reference TRBV18 and TRBJ2-3): NAGVMQNPRHLVRRRGQEARLRCSPMKGHSHVYWYRQLPEEGLKFMVYLQKENIIDESGMPKERFSAEFPKEGPSILRIQQVVRGDSAAYFCASSPGTSGAGTDTQYFGPGTRLTVL.